The rows below give T cell receptor beta chains drawn from one sample of a study of blood T cell repertoires in COVID-19. TCRdb's table, derived via immunoSEQ multiplex PCR, lists solely in-frame clones and lacks some. This sample carries hundreds of thousands of clones, roughly 90% of them seen once, and the ten largest clones take more than 1.4%. Sequencing was carried out using peripheral blood. Source of these receptors: a woman younger than 45 with active or convalescent COVID-19. The CDR3 runs from the conserved cysteine through the conserved F or W. The D gene is left open where the match is weak. Clone size is stated in some rows and not others, as once, few, many or a class when expanded.

>TRBD1|TRBJ1-5|TRBV4-1|-
TGCGCCAGCAGCCGCTCGACAGGGGGCGGTCAGCCCCAGCATTTT
CASSRSTGGGQPQHF
>-|TRBJ2-7|TRBV7-9|-
TGTGCCAGCAGCTTAGCGTTGGCCGAGCAGTACTTC
CASSLALAEQYF
>TRBD2|TRBJ2-2|TRBV7-2|-
TGTGCCAGCAGCCCCTGGCGGGGGGCGAACACCGGGGAGCTGTTTTTT
CASSPWRGANTGELFF
>TRBD1|TRBJ1-2|TRBV4-1|-
TGCGCCAGCAGCCAAGTGACAGGGACAACAGGAAACTATGGCTACACCTTC
CASSQVTGTTGNYGYTF
>-|TRBJ1-5|TRBV15|-
TGTGCCACCAGCCAGAGGAGGGGTGGCAATCAGCCCCAGCATTTT
CATSQRRGGNQPQHF
>-|TRBJ1-6|TRBV21-1|few
TGTGCCAGCAGCAAAGAAAGGCAGGGCTTGGGCTCACCCCTCCACTTT
CASSKERQGLGSPLHF
>-|TRBJ1-4|TRBV19|-
TGTGCCAGTAGTAAGGGGGTAGAAGAAAAACTGTTTTTT
CASSKGVEEKLFF
>TRBD1|TRBJ2-2|TRBV5-1|-
TGCGCCAGCAGCTTGGCGGGACAGGGGGCGATTACCGGGGAGCTGTTTTTT
CASSLAGQGAITGELFF
>TRBD2|TRBJ2-7|TRBV6-5|-
TGTGCCAGCAAGGCAGGACTAGCGGGATACGAGCAGTACTTC
CASKAGLAGYEQYF
>TRBD2|TRBJ2-3|TRBV7-2|-
TGTGCCAGCAGCTCGAGGTTACTAGCGGGAGCACTTTCGGTAGATACGCAGTATTTT
CASSSRLLAGALSVDTQYF
>-|TRBJ2-4|TRBV3-1/TRBV3-2|-
TGTGCCAGCAGCCAAGACAGGAACATTCAGTACTTC
CASSQDRNIQYF
>-|TRBJ2-1|TRBV10-3|-
TGTGCCATCAGTGAGTCGAGGACTAACTCCTACAATGAGCAGTTCTTC
CAISESRTNSYNEQFF
>TRBD1|TRBJ1-1|TRBV6-6|-
TGTGCCAGCAGTTGGGGACAGGGCACTGAAGCTTTCTTT
CASSWGQGTEAFF
>-|TRBJ1-1|TRBV9|-
TGTGCCAGCAGCGTATCAGGGAGGACTGAAGCTTTCTTT
CASSVSGRTEAFF
>-|TRBJ2-7|TRBV5-1|-
TGCGCCAGCAGCCCTGGGGGGACAGCTGACTACGTGCAGTACTTC
CASSPGGTADYVQYF
>-|TRBJ2-7|TRBV5-4|once
TGTGCCAGCAGCTTCAGGGACACGCTCTACGAGCAGTACTTC
CASSFRDTLYEQYF
>TRBD2|TRBJ2-2|TRBV2|once
TGTGCCAGCAGTTTTTCTAGCGGGAGGCTTGGTAGAAAAGGGGAGCTGTTTTTT
CASSFSSGRLGRKGELFF
>TRBD1|TRBJ1-1|TRBV5-4|-
TGTGCCAGCAGCTTGGGACCCGGACAGGGTGAAGCTTTCTTT
CASSLGPGQGEAFF
>-|TRBJ1-5|TRBV4-1|-
TGCGCCAGCAGCCAAGAGGTTATGGAGTATAGCAATCAGCCCCAGCATTTT
CASSQEVMEYSNQPQHF
>TRBD2|TRBJ2-1|TRBV10-3|-
TGTGCCGTAGCCTGGGCGGGGGATAGGGATGAGCAGTTCTTC
CAVAWAGDRDEQFF
>TRBD2|TRBJ2-7|TRBV19|-
TGTGCCAGTAGTAGCGGGAGGGGGGCCTACGAGCAGTACTTC
CASSSGRGAYEQYF
>-|TRBJ2-5|TRBV25-1|-
TGTGCCAGCAGTGAATCGGGTGCGGAGACCCAGTACTTC
CASSESGAETQYF
>TRBD1|TRBJ2-4|TRBV19|-
TGTGCCAGTAGCATAAGAGGGACAGGGGATGGAGGGGGAGCCAAAAACATTCAGTACTTC
CASSIRGTGDGGGAKNIQYF
>-|TRBJ2-4|TRBV6-5|once
TGTGCCAGCAGTTACTCGATCCCCGGGGAGGACATTCAGTACTTC
CASSYSIPGEDIQYF
>-|TRBJ2-1|TRBV5-1|-
TGCGCCAGCAGCGGCGGGACTGGATACAATGAGCAGTTCTTC
CASSGGTGYNEQFF
>TRBD2|TRBJ2-1|TRBV11-2|once
TGTGCCAGCAGGACTAGCGGCGTCTCCTACAATGAGCAGTTCTTC
CASRTSGVSYNEQFF